A selection of T cell receptor beta chains follows, all from one sample in a study of blood T cell repertoires in COVID-19. TCRdb's table, derived via immunoSEQ multiplex PCR, lists solely in-frame clones and lacks some. The sample gives approximately 470,000 clones, roughly 87% of which show up once; roughly 0.7% is in the top ten. The sample consisted of PBMCs or T cells enriched from blood (not recorded which). These receptors all stem from a woman under 30 who had recovered from COVID-19. CDR3s include the opening cysteine and the closing phenylalanine or tryptophan. The order of the fields is V gene, D gene, clone size, CDR3 length, J gene, CDR3 DNA, CDR3 protein. D genes are given only for firm matches. Expanded clones get a size class; other rows say once, few or many, or leave the size out.

TRBV6-5	.	.	15	TRBJ2-6	TGTGCCAGTGGGTTGACTTTCTCTGGGGCCAACGTCCTGACTTTC	CASGLTFSGANVLTF
TRBV2	.	.	14	TRBJ2-7	TGTGCCAGCAGTATAAGACACCCCACTGGCGAGCAGTACTTC	CASSIRHPTGEQYF
TRBV10-3	.	few	15	TRBJ1-1	TGTGCCATCAGTGAGTCAGCGGTTGGGAACACTGAAGCTTTCTTT	CAISESAVGNTEAFF
TRBV30	TRBD2	.	12	TRBJ2-2	TGTGCCTGGGAGACTAGCCTGGGAGGGCTGTTTTTT	CAWETSLGGLFF
TRBV19	.	.	13	TRBJ1-2	TGTGCCAGCAGCGAGCTACTTAGTAATGGCTACACCTTC	CASSELLSNGYTF
TRBV30	.	.	13	TRBJ1-3	TGTGCCTGGAGGCAAGCAGGGGGAAACACCATATATTTT	CAWRQAGGNTIYF
TRBV18	.	.	17	TRBJ2-7	TGTGCCAGCTCACCCTTGAACCCGGGACAATTTTTTAACGAGCAGTACTTC	CASSPLNPGQFFNEQYF
TRBV9	TRBD2	.	19	TRBJ2-2	TGTGCCAGCAGCGTAGATCCTATACTAGCGGGGGATCGGAACGGGGAGCTGTTTTTT	CASSVDPILAGDRNGELFF
TRBV30	.	.	14	TRBJ1-5	TGTGCCTGGAGTAAAGGGGGTAGCAATCAGCCCCAGCATTTT	CAWSKGGSNQPQHF
TRBV3-1/TRBV3-2	.	.	14	TRBJ2-1	TGTGCCAGCAGCCTGGACTGGGGAAACAATGAGCAGTTCTTC	CASSLDWGNNEQFF
TRBV10-2	.	.	13	TRBJ1-1	TGCGCCAGCAGTGAGCCTCCACAGAAAGAAGCTTTCTTT	CASSEPPQKEAFF
TRBV30	.	.	13	TRBJ1-4	TGTGCCTGGAGTAGGGGGATAAGTGAAAAACTGTTTTTT	CAWSRGISEKLFF
TRBV11-3	.	.	18	TRBJ2-2	TGTGCCAGCAGCTTAACCAAACGGGACAGCGGGAGCACCGGGGAGCTGTTTTTT	CASSLTKRDSGSTGELFF
TRBV9	.	.	15	TRBJ1-1	TGTGCCAGCAGCGTAGAAATCGAGGAGAACACTGAAGCTTTCTTT	CASSVEIEENTEAFF
TRBV2	TRBD1	.	16	TRBJ1-4	TGTGCCAGCAGCTACCGACAGGGAGGATCTAATGAAAAACTGTTTTTT	CASSYRQGGSNEKLFF
TRBV19	.	once	15	TRBJ2-6	TGTGCCAGTTACGGTCCGATCTCTGGGGCCAACGTCCTGACTTTC	CASYGPISGANVLTF
TRBV7-8	.	.	16	TRBJ2-6	TGTGCCAGCAGCTTTGAGGAGTCTTCTGGGGCCAACGTCCTGACTTTC	CASSFEESSGANVLTF
TRBV3-1/TRBV3-2	.	.	17	TRBJ2-3	TGTGCCAGCAGCCGATACCCTGCTGCGGGGAGCACAGATACGCAGTATTTT	CASSRYPAAGSTDTQYF
TRBV6-5	.	.	14	TRBJ1-3	TGTGCCAGCAGTTCTGGGGGCATTGGAAACACCATATATTTT	CASSSGGIGNTIYF
TRBV7-9	.	.	13	TRBJ1-2	TGTGCCAGCAGCTTAGATGGGGGCAGTGGCTACACCTTC	CASSLDGGSGYTF
TRBV10-3	TRBD2	.	16	TRBJ2-5	TGTGCCATCAGTGAGTCGATAGCGGGGGGGCCCGAGACCCAGTACTTC	CAISESIAGGPETQYF
TRBV18	TRBD1	.	14	TRBJ2-5	TGTGCCAGCTGCCGGGACAGGGCCGAGGAGACCCAGTACTTC	CASCRDRAEETQYF
TRBV28	TRBD2	.	19	TRBJ2-3	TGTGCCAGCAGTCCTATTAGACTAGCGGGGGGGCCGCGCACAGATACGCAGTATTTT	CASSPIRLAGGPRTDTQYF
TRBV27	TRBD1	.	18	TRBJ2-6	TGTGCCAGCAGTACCTACAGGGGGCCCAGCTCTGGGGCCAACGTCCTGACTTTC	CASSTYRGPSSGANVLTF
TRBV3-1/TRBV3-2	.	.	11	TRBJ2-1	TGTGCCAGCAGCCAAGAAGGCGGGCAGTTCTTC	CASSQEGGQFF
TRBV2	.	.	14	TRBJ1-1	TGTGCCAGCAGCCGAACAACCGACACGGTAGAAGCTTTCTTT	CASSRTTDTVEAFF
TRBV6-5	.	.	13	TRBJ1-6	TGTGCCAGCAGCGCGGCTTATAATTCACCCCTCCACTTT	CASSAAYNSPLHF
TRBV6-6	TRBD1	.	14	TRBJ2-5	TGTGCCAGCGGGACAGGGGGCTTGGGAGAGACCCAGTACTTC	CASGTGGLGETQYF
TRBV25-1	.	.	15	TRBJ1-3	TGTGCCAGCAGTGAATCCCAGGACAGTGGAAACACCATATATTTT	CASSESQDSGNTIYF